This T cell receptor beta chain was sequenced for a study of beta chain features in type 1 diabetes. V was cut by 2 bases and J by 5 bases, with 7 bases left in between. The germline V gene encodes CDR1 GTSNPN and CDR2 SVGIG (reference sequence). The CDR3 is made up of 13 amino acids. As every portion of the isolated RNA was reverse transcribed, the sequencing read expressed TCRB transcripts. Using immunoSEQ multiplex PCR, the repertoire was profiled, and TCRdb retains in-frame clones only, with some absent. The table shows roughly 130,000 clones, with approximately 16% occurring only once. Overall study findings and caveats: Significant though moderate, a shortening of TCRB CDR3s appeared in all four CD4+ subsets of Type 1 diabetes patients.

Comment on this clone: The antigen remains undetermined.

Sequenced: central memory CD4+ T cells from blood. The sequence was obtained from a man aged 25-45 years with type 1 diabetes. The rearrangement links TRBV30 to TRBJ1-6; D is ambiguous. The CDR3 region has the DNA TGTGCCTGGAGTAAAGGGAATAATTCACCCCTCCACTTT. This sequence encodes CAWSKGNNSPLHF.